This T cell receptor (beta chain) derives from a study of human T cells and chemical hapten exposure. Indicated time point: pre-sensitization, week 0. Treatment: therapeutic diphenylcyclopropenone sensitization with weekly scalp DPC. CDR3 length equals 15 residues. Germline V gene sequence: CDR1 LNHDA, CDR2 SQIVND (reference sequence). The V and J ends lost 6 bases and 8 bases, in that order; junction bases with no gene match: 11. TCRdb independently ran MiXCR on the RACE reads; one entry per CDR3 protein. The repertoire includes 300,000 to 450,000 distinct CDR3 sequences, roughly 5.3% of them detected once, and about 2.5% sits in the top ten.

The TCR comes from a woman aged 45-60 years with alopecia areata. Some clones in this sample may be carry-over from other donors' samples. The starting material was whole blood, obtained in connection with sensitization to the hapten diphenylcyclopropenone (DPC). The chain combines TRBV19 with TRBJ2-1, with TRBD2 matching over 9 bases. CDR3 in DNA: TGTGCCAGTAGCCCGCAGGGCGGGGGGGCTGATGAGCAGTTCTTC. Its protein product is CASSPQGGGADEQFF.